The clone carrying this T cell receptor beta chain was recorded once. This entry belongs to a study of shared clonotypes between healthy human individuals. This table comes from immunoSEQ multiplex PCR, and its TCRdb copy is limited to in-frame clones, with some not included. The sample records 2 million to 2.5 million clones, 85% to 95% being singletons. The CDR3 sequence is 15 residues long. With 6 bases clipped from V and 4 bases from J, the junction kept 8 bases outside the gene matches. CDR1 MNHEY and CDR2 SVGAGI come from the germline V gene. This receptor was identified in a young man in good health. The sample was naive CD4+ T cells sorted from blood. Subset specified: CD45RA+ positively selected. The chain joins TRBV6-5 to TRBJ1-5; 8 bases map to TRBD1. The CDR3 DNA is TGTGCCAGCAGCCTAGGACAGGGCCGAAATCAGCCCCAGCATTTT. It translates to CASSLGQGRNQPQHF.